Here is one TCR beta chain with its context. The data derive from a study of technical replicates of blood from several donors. The repertoire was sequenced with immunoSEQ multiplex PCR; TCRdb's copy has only in-frame clones and lacks some. The profile shows about 75,000 clones, around 92% of them singletons. Trimming took 1 base from V and 6 from J, leaving 13 bases between them. The CDR3 runs 14 residues. The germline V gene has CDR1 SGHRS and CDR2 YFSETQ. J is TRBJ1-2 and V is TRBV5-1; no definite D call. The source is a human donor in good health. Some clones in this sample may be carry-over from other donors' samples. The sequencing input was T cells isolated from PBMCs. CDR3 DNA: TGCGCCAGCAGCTTGATGAACTTGAGGGATGGCTACACCTTC. Amino acid sequence: CASSLMNLRDGYTF.